This T cell receptor beta chain stems from a study of cytomegalovirus exposure and HLA in healthy donors. PCR was performed using 60 Vbeta and 13 Jbeta primers. Data came from immunoSEQ multiplex PCR; TCRdb stores just in-frame clones and leaves some out. The top ten hold 3% to 4.5% of the sample, which has about 130,000 clones, roughly 70% seen once. Germline CDR1 LNHNV, CDR2 YYDKDF (reference sequence). This CDR3 has 17 amino acids. Trimming took off 0 bases at V and 6 bases at J, with 19 bases between the two ends. Input material: PBMCs. The chain is built from TRBV15 and TRBJ2-3; possibly TRBD2 for D (6 bases). The receptor comes from a middle-aged man in good health and CMV-seropositive. The CDR3 region has the DNA TGTGCCACCAGCAGAGAGGATAGCGGCCGAAGTGGGGATACGCAGTATTTT. It yields the protein CATSREDSGRSGDTQYF.